This entry features one T cell receptor (beta chain) sequence. Its antigen is not known. The record originates from a study of T cell repertoires in cytomegalovirus infection. Study overall: Selection of CMV epitopes for the study included recently identified HLA-C-restricted and well-studied HLA-B-restricted ones. Carrying CMV and the relevant HLA type showed in public TCR beta signatures. General study points: Public TCR beta family frequency separated CMV-and-HLA carriers, including in an independent cohort. Within the response measured ex vivo, HLA-C-restricted CMV-specific TCR beta clonotypes were dominant.

TCRdb recomputed calls from the reads with MiXCR, one row per CDR3 protein. The sample yields 300,000 or so distinct CDR3 sequences, 25% seen once. This specimen was cultured PBMCs, taken from culture after CMV antigen stimulation. This TCR was recovered from a human donor in good health (CMV status not recorded). Some clones in this sample may be carry-over from other donors' samples.

CDR3 residues: CASSFSSSPLHF. The CDR3 DNA is TGTGCCAGCAGCTTTTCGTCTTCACCCCTCCACTTT. V gene TRBV7-9 combines with J gene TRBJ1-6; D remains unclear. CDR1 is SEHNR and CDR2 is FQNEAQ in the germline V gene (reference sequence). The CDR3 sequence is 12 residues long. The germline V and J ends were trimmed by 3 bases and 9 bases, with 6 bases remaining between them. Full variable domain (outside the CDR3, taken from reference TRBV7-9 and TRBJ1-6): DTGVSQNPRHKITKRGQNVTFRCDPISEHNRLYWYRQTLGQGPEFLTYFQNEAQLEKSRLLSDRFSAERPKGSFSTLEIQRTEQGDSAMYLCASSFSSSPLHFGNGTRLTVT.